This T cell receptor (beta chain) was sequenced for a study of identical twins. V was pared by 3 bases and J by 7 bases, with 15 bases between. The CDR3 is 14 amino acids. Each CDR3 protein gets one entry after TCRdb re-called the 5' RACE reads with MiXCR. The repertoire includes hundreds of thousands of distinct CDR3 sequences, 6% to 6.5% of them detected once, and under 2% sits in the top ten. There are many counts of this clonotype. Sequencing was performed on naive T cells sorted from blood. The receptor's source is a man between 18 and 35 years old in good health. The chain recombines TRBV12-3 or TRBV12-4 with TRBJ2-5; a weak D match, TRBD2 (6 bases). This CDR3 reads CASSFAGRDGTQYF. CDR3 sequence (DNA): TGTGCCAGCAGTTTCGCCGGGAGAGATGGGACCCAGTACTTC.